This TCR beta chain is from a study of blood T cell repertoires in COVID-19. Study context: Collection of acute and convalescent COVID-19 samples took place in the United States, Italy and Spain. PBMCs, B-cell-depleted T cells, or T cells were the source of the cDNA or gDNA that made up the material.

Study processing details: Nucleated cell counts were estimated from reference gene primer amplification. Produced via immunoSEQ multiplex PCR; TCRdb's table is partial and in-frame only. The V and J calls and clone size come from that table; D and trimming were worked out from the DNA. Of tens of thousands of clones listed, 88% are singletons. Sequencing was done on a sample of peripheral blood. The source of this sequence is a woman of 80 years or more with active or convalescent COVID-19.

The CDR3: CASSLLGQGEETQYF. The CDR3 DNA reads as TGTGCCAGCAGTTTACTGGGACAGGGCGAGGAGACCCAGTACTTC. The chain is built from TRBV27 and TRBJ2-5, with TRBD1 matching over 9 bases. V lost 2 bases to trimming and J lost 5 bases; unmatched junction nucleotides: 6. Germline V gene lookup returns CDR1 MNHEY and CDR2 SMNVEV (reference sequence). The CDR3 runs to 15 residues.